Reported below is one TCR beta chain. The record originates from a study of T cells in women clearing cervical HPV infection. Sequencing was performed with immunoSEQ multiplex PCR; in TCRdb, only in-frame clones are kept and a portion is missing. Its table lists about 36,000 clones. The receptor was derived from a woman aged 18-70 years with a cervical HPV16 infection that either progressed to CIN3+ or cleared (not recorded which). The sequenced sample consisted of blood buffy coat.

The sequenced CDR3 bases are TGTGCCAGCAGTCAGACTAGCGGGGGGGCCGGGAATGAG. Protein: CASSQTSGGAGNE. The CDR3 as a whole reads CASSQTSGGAGNEQFF. The chain couples TRBV6-2 or TRBV6-3 to TRBJ2-1, with 14 nucleotides matching TRBD2. The CDR3 end falls 3 residues outside the read, so it is completed with the germline J gene. Per germline, CDR1 MNHEY and CDR2 SVGEGT. The ends lost 5 bases at V and 7 bases at J; junction bases unmatched: 7. This CDR3 contains 16 residues.